Detailed here is one T cell receptor (beta chain). Its antigen target is currently unknown. No much larger clone is present one base from it, and per-base qualities are unavailable. The roughly 39 donors, aged about 6 to 95 years, were systemically healthy Caucasian individuals from Russia. Around 10 milliliters of peripheral blood were drawn from each donor into EDTA-treated Vacutainer tubes. Ficoll-Paque density-gradient centrifugation was used to isolate PBMCs, with at least 7 million obtained per sample. Total RNA, at least 6 micrograms per sample, was extracted from PBMCs with Trizol reagent. Naive CD45RAhigh/CD27high T cell percentages were measured by flow cytometry on a PBMC aliquot from every donor. The germline V gene encodes CDR1 MNHEY and CDR2 SVGEGT. Inclusive of the bounding cysteine and phenylalanine, the CDR3 is 18 residues long. Only the CDR3 DNA stays, 54 bases, in frame from base 1. Germline trimming: 6 bases from V, 3 bases from J; junction bases outside gene matches: 18.

This sample stems from a study of blood T cells in healthy people across ages (dated by TCRdb to between 2014 and 2017). In the study overall: In model experiments, template switching captured roughly one uniquely barcoded TCR beta cDNA molecule for every two T cells. To track age-related changes in TCR beta repertoire diversity, the study relied on deep sequencing normalized with unique cDNA molecular identifiers. The donors were split into four age groups: young (average about 16 years), middle-aged (39), aged (62) and long-lived (roughly 88). To avoid experimental bias, donors of different ages were spread randomly across the sequencing lanes. For two donors (one aged 18 to 29 and one aged 80 or older), the study analyzed two additional independent replicas of 1 million unique cDNA reads from the same blood draw. The study at large found these results: Compared with the aged group, the long-lived group had more naive CD4+ T cells, fewer expanded clones and increased TCR diversity, a pattern suggesting age selection. Since profiling was done on bulk unsorted PBMCs, naive and antigen-experienced compartments could not be conclusively compared. The percentage of naive T cells measured by flow cytometry correlated strongly with observed TCR beta diversity. The CMV infection status of donors was not known, potentially confounding age-related changes in expanded clonotypes. As age increased, observed TCR beta diversity per million T cells dropped in a roughly linear way, and a significant reduction was already evident by age about 36. Total diversity estimates from one million sequenced T cells were considered lower bounds and underestimates.

To prepare the library, 5' RACE was applied. The sequencer listed for this sample is Illumina HiSeq 2500. A second roughly 6 to 12 cycle PCR used a sample-barcoded 5' primer and a J-beta primer mix. Each TCR beta cDNA molecule received a unique molecular identifier from a template-switch 5' adaptor carrying 12 random nucleotides. Each sample yielded at least 2.5 million CDR3-containing paired-end reads. First-strand cDNA synthesis was performed from all RNA using the Mint cDNA synthesis kit, with priming by a TRBC-specific oligonucleotide. Following uracil-DNA glycosylase treatment, all cDNA underwent a first 18-cycle PCR with the universal primers M1SS and BC2_uni_R. The authors' analysis ran thus. Normalization of each sample was performed by random selection of 1 million high-quality reads, each carrying a distinct molecular identifier. Instead of being binned into consensus sequences, reads that shared molecular identifiers were thrown out. CDR3 identification, clonotype clustering and error correction used MiTCR with a Q25 quality threshold and the strictest error-elimination algorithm. A nonparametric unseen species model with Euler transformation was used to estimate lower-bound total TCR beta diversity. The raw public data were reprocessed by TCRdb itself: fastp quality trimming at Q25, MiXCR clonotype calling, in-frame beta chains only. Duplicate CDR3 protein sequences are folded into a single record with the most common DNA and genes. For this entry, the V and J calls and clone size follow TCRdb and not the study's own pipeline. The sample table contains 780,000 or so distinct CDR3 sequences; only one count was recorded for roughly three fifths of them. 20% to 30% of the sample lies in the top ten.

This chain joins TRBV6-2 or TRBV6-3 to TRBJ2-3; 7 central bases correspond to TRBD2. The receptor was isolated from a man in his forties in good health. Material: blood. The nucleotide sequence is given as TGTGCCAGCAGCGGAAATCAAGCGGGACGGGGAGGAACAGATACGCAGTATTTT. This yields the protein CASSGNQAGRGGTDTQYF.